These 9 T cell receptor beta chains share one sample of origin, sequenced in a study of OX40 agonist ivuxolimab in advanced cancers. Sequencing used immunoSEQ multiplex PCR; TCRdb keeps in-frame clones, though not all of them. The table lists approximately 50,000 clones, roughly 90% of them singletons, with less than 1.3% in the top ten. Here the sequenced sample was CD4+ or CD8+ T cells sorted from blood, taken in a trial of the OX40 agonist ivuxolimab. The receptors were gathered from an adult with an advanced solid tumor such as melanoma, head and neck, liver or kidney cancer.

In regard to this clone: Other DNA sequences in the sample encode the same CDR3. The chain recombines TRBV7-2 with TRBJ2-3; a possible D gene is TRBD2 (5 bases). This CDR3 has 14 amino acids. Germline assignment: CDR1 SGHTA and CDR2 FQGNSA. The V end lost 3 bases, the J end lost 1 base, and 8 bases lay between the germline ends. CDR3 residues: CASSFVSGTDTQYF. As DNA, the CDR3 is TGTGCCAGCAGCTTCGTTAGCGGCACAGATACGCAGTATTTT.

The chain links TRBV28 to TRBJ1-3; D is uncertain. The CDR3 is 13 amino acids. V lost 5 bases and J 4 bases, leaving 9 bases between the germline ends. Germline CDR1 and CDR2: MDHEN and SYDVKM. CDR3 bases: TGTGCCAGCAGTCTCCTCGACGGAAACACCATATATTTT. Translated, it gives CASSLLDGNTIYF.

The chain's CDR3 is CASSVDIARQGSNEQFF. Here the CDR3 DNA reads TGTGCCAGCAGCGTAGATATTGCGCGACAGGGGAGCAATGAGCAGTTCTTC. This rearrangement joins TRBV9 to TRBJ2-1; 8 bases map to TRBD1. Germline V CDR1 and CDR2: SGDLS, YYNGEE. V shed 0 bases, J shed 6 bases, and the junction held 11 bases outside the gene matches. The CDR3 is 17 amino acids.

The rearrangement links TRBV30 to TRBJ2-4; 10 bases are shared with TRBD1. V was clipped by 4 bases and J by 11 bases; unmatched bases: 2. Germline values: CDR1 GTSNPN, CDR2 SVGIG (reference sequence). The CDR3 has 11 amino acids. The CDR3 sequence: CAWTDRGLQYF. The DNA for the CDR3 is TGTGCCTGGACCGACAGGGGGCTTCAGTACTTC.

The rearrangement joins TRBV2 to TRBJ2-1, with 13 nucleotides matching TRBD2. The length of the CDR3 is 13 residues. J lost 7 bases, V lost 10 bases, and 4 bases had no gene match. Germline V gives CDR1 SNHLY, CDR2 FYNNEI. The CDR3 region has the DNA TGTGCCACAGGACTAGCGGGAGAGAATGAGCAGTTCTTC. Protein product: CATGLAGENEQFF.

In its sample, this clone is medium-sized. This rearrangement joins TRBV4-2 to TRBJ1-5, with no clear D. V lost 0 bases, J lost 7 bases, and 16 bases lay in between. The CDR3 is made up of 16 amino acids. CDR1 is LGHNA and CDR2 is YNFKEQ in the germline V gene. DNA for the CDR3: TGTGCCAGCAGCCAAGAAGTCGCGGGTGGGAGGCAGCCCCAGCATTTT. It yields the protein CASSQEVAGGRQPQHF.

Written as DNA, the CDR3 is TGTGCCAGCAGTCGAACTAGACTAACAGATACGCAGTATTTT. This translates into CASSRTRLTDTQYF. This sequence joins TRBV28 and TRBJ2-3; a weak D match, TRBD2 (5 bases). CDR3 length: 14 residues. With 5 bases removed from V and 3 bases from J, the gap between germline ends came to 12 bases. Germline CDR1 reads MDHEN; CDR2 reads SYDVKM.

This sequence joins TRBV5-1 and TRBJ2-5, with TRBD2 identical over 14 bases. The germline V gene encodes CDR1 SGHRS and CDR2 YFSETQ. The J segment lost 2 bases and the V segment lost 5 bases, leaving 11 bases of the junction unmatched. CDR3 length: 18 residues. The CDR3 DNA is TGCGCCAGCAGTCCCGGGACTAGCGGGAGAGGGAGGCAAGAGACCCAGTACTTC. Its protein is CASSPGTSGRGRQETQYF.

This chain joins TRBV5-1 and TRBJ2-5, with D possibly called TRBD1 or TRBD2 (5 bases each). Between the trimmed V and J ends, which lost 0 bases and 5 bases, there was a span of 20 bases. Per the germline V gene, CDR1 is SGHRS and CDR2 is YFSETQ. This CDR3 spans 17 amino acids. CDR3 DNA: TGCGCCAGCAGCTTGGGGGGGAGCCTCATGGGTTTTGAGACCCAGTACTTC. It codes for CASSLGGSLMGFETQYF.